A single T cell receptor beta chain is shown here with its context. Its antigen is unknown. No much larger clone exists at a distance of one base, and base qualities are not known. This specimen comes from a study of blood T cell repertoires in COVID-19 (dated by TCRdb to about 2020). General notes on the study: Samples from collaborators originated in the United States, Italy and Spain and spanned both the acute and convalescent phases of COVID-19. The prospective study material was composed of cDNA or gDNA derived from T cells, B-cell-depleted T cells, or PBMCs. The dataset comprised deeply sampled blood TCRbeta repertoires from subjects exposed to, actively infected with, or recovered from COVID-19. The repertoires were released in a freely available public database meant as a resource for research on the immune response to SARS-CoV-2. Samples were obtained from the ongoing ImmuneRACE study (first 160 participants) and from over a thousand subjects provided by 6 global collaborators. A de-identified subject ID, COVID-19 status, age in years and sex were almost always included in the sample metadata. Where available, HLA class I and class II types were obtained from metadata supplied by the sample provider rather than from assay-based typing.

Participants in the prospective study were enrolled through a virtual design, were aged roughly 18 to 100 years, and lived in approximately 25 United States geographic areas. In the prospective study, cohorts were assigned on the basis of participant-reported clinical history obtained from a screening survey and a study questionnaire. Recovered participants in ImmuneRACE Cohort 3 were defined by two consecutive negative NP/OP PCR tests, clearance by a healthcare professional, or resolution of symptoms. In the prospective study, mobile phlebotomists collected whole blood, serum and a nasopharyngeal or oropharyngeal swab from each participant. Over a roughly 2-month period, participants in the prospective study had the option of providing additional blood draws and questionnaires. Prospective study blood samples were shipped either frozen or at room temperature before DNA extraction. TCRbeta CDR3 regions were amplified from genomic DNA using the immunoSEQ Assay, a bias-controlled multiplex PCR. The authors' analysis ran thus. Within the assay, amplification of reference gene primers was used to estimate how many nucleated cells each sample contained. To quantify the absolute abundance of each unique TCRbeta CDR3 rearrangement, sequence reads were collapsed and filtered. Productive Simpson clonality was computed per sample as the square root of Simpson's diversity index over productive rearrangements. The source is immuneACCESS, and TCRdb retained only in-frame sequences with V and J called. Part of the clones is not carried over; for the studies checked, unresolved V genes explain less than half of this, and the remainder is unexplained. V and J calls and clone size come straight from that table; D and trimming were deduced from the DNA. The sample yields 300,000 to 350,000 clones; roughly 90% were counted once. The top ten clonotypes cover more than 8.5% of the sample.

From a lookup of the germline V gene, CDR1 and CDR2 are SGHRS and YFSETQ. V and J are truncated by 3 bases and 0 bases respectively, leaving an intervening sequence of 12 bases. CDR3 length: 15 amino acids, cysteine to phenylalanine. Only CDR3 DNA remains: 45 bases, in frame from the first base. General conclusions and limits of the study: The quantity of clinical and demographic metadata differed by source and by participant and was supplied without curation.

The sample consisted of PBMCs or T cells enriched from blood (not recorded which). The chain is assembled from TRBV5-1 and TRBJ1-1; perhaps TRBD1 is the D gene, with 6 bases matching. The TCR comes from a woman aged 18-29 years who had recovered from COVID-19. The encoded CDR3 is CASSWSEGVNTEAFF. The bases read TGCGCCAGCAGCTGGTCTGAGGGGGTGAACACTGAAGCTTTCTTT.